Shown below are 2 T cell receptor beta chains from a single sample sequenced in a study of blood T cell repertoires in COVID-19. The data were produced by immunoSEQ multiplex PCR, yet TCRdb's version contains in-frame clones alone and is incomplete. In the table there are 260,000 or so clones, under 90% of which are singletons. Sequenced sample: PBMCs or T cells enriched from blood (not recorded which). The receptors derive from a man between 18 and 35 years old who had recovered from COVID-19.

The sample holds a few counts of this clone. This chain connects TRBV4-1 to TRBJ1-4; 8 bases agree with TRBD1. Germline loops: CDR1 MGHRA, CDR2 YSYEKL. V was pared by 3 bases and J by 8 bases, with 8 bases of the junction left unmatched. This CDR3 region has 15 residues. In nucleotides, the CDR3 is TGCGCCAGCAGCCAGGCCGGACAGGGATCCGAAAAACTGTTTTTT. Protein sequence: CASSQAGQGSEKLFF.

J is TRBJ1-1 and V is TRBV6-5; 9 positions match TRBD1. Trimming cost V 2 bases and J 4 bases; bases outside gene matches: 5. Looked up from germline, CDR1 is MNHEY and CDR2 is SVGAGI. The CDR3 length is 15 residues. The CDR3 coding sequence is TGTGCCAGCAGTTACGGAATGACAGGGGGCACTGAAGCTTTCTTT. Translation gives CASSYGMTGGTEAFF.